The present TCR beta chain was sequenced within a study of identical twins. CDR3 length equals 14 residues. CDR1 is DFQATT, CDR2 SNEGSKA, per germline (reference sequence). J gave up 7 bases and V 3 bases, and 9 bases lay outside the gene matches. This clonotype was observed at least ten times. TCRdb re-derived calls from the 5' RACE reads in MiXCR, one entry per CDR3 protein. The sample has 500,000 or so distinct CDR3 sequences, roughly a fifth seen once. This sample was also put to use in a study of T cells expressing NK-cell markers. From that report: Four of the donors also had these clonotypes leading their CD3+CD56-NKG2C+ fraction.

Specimen: CD4+ T cells sorted from blood. The sequence was obtained from a woman aged 18-29 years in good health. This chain links TRBV20-1 with TRBJ2-1; 7 bases are a match to TRBD2. CDR3 coding DNA: TGCAGTGCTAGTTCTGTGACTAGCTGGAATGAGCAGTTCTTC. Encoded protein: CSASSVTSWNEQFF.